The entry below describes one T cell receptor (beta chain). This sample is drawn from a study of T-cell reconstitution after alpha-beta-depleted transplantation in children. The authors prepared the TCRbeta library with unique molecular identifiers. TCRdb called the PCR reads again in MiXCR, with one record for every CDR3 protein. The sample includes about 580,000 distinct CDR3 sequences, more than 20% of them seen just once. The receptor comes from a boy younger than two who had a stem cell transplant for acute myeloid leukemia, so the T cells may come from the graft donor. Specimen: PBMCs, mostly from graft donor cells, collected 360 days after TCRalphabeta/CD19-depleted stem cell transplant.

CDR3 bases: TGTGCCAGCAGTTACCGAAGGAGCGGGGGAAATGAGCAGTTCTTC. It translates to CASSYRRSGGNEQFF. V and J are TRBV6-2 or TRBV6-3 and TRBJ2-1; 8 bases fit TRBD2. This CDR3 spans 15 amino acids. Germline V CDR1 and CDR2: MNHEY, SVGEGT. Losses at the gene ends were 2 bases for V and 7 bases for J; bases not matched to a gene: 7.